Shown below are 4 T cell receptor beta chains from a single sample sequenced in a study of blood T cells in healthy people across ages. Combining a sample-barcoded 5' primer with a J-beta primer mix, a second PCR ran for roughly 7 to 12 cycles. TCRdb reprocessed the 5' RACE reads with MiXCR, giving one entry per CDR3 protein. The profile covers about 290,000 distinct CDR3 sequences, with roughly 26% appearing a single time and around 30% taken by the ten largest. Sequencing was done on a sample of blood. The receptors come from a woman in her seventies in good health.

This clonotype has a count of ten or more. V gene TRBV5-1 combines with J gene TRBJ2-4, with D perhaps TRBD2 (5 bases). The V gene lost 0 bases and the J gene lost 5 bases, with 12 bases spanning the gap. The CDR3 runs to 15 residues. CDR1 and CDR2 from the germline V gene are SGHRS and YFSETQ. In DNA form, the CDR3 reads TGCGCCAGCAGCTTGGTGCCGGGAAGGGAAAACATTCAGTACTTC. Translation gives CASSLVPGRENIQYF.

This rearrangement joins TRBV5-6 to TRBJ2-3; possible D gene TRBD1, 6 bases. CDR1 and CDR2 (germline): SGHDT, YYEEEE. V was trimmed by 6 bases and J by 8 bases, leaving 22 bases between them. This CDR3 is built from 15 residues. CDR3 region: CASIGRDIQRGTQYF. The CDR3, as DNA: TGTGCCAGCATCGGCCGGGACATCCAGAGGGGTACGCAGTATTTT.

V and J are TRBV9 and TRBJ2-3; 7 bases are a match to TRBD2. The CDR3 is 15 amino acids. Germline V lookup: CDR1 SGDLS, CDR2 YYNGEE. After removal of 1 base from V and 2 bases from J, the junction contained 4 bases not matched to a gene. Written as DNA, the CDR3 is TGTGCCAGCAGCGTATCCAGCGGGAACACAGATACGCAGTATTTT. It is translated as CASSVSSGNTDTQYF.

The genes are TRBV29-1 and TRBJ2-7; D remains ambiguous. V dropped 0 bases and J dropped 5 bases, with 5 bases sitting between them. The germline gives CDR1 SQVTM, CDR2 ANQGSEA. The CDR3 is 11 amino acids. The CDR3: CSVEDRNEQYF. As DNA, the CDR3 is TGCAGCGTTGAAGATCGAAACGAGCAGTACTTC.